The sequence of this TCR beta chain was determined in a study of cytomegalovirus exposure and HLA in healthy donors (TCRdb year 2017). General notes on the study: An earlier analysis of some 600 of the donors reported roughly 300 Gb of sequence data and around 110 million unique TCR beta sequences obtained from some 170 million T cells. Among the roughly 410 genotyped donors, roughly 80% belonged to the genetic ancestry cluster associated with self-reported Caucasian donors. The number of donors typed differed by locus, with roughly 620-630 for A, B, C, DRB1 and DQB1, roughly 550 for DQA1, 600 to 610 for DPA1, and approximately 470 for DPB1. All discovery cohort repertoires had been generated on a single sequencing platform. The study used immunosequencing to profile the T cell repertoires of 600 to 850 subjects and linked those repertoires to cytomegalovirus serostatus. Because of strong linkage in the cohort, four to six DR-DQ haplotypes were treated as single units for association and clustering. A later genetic analysis used genome-wide SNP genotypes for about three fifths of the 666 donors, treating that subset as a discovery cohort. Besides the first cohort of roughly 700 subjects, a separate validation cohort made up of roughly 120 different subjects was used. Among about 360 genotyped donors of the cohort, an average of approximately 240,000 unique TCR beta nucleotide sequences were sequenced per donor, roughly a sixth of them non-productive. The study aimed to test whether signatures of past pathogen exposure could be identified by cataloging public T cell receptors. The later analysis used no new phenotypic data to find candidate immune exposures, relying instead on TCR beta sequences and their occurrence across donors. About 280 gigabases of sequencing data and around 88 million unique TCR sequences made up an early release that covered roughly 670 HLA-typed donors. Both class I and class II loci were covered by HLA typing, at four-digit resolution. To study patterns of TCR occurrence, a later analysis re-analyzed previously published TCR beta repertoires from under 750 donors and added high-resolution HLA genotyping. An earlier analysis of fewer than 700 of the donors applied high-throughput TCR beta sequencing to assess whether each TCR beta V gene segment acted as functional or pseudogenic. The study combined high-throughput TCR immunosequencing, statistical association of individual TCRs with disease status, and machine learning to predict cytomegalovirus infection status. Donor age, sex, ethnicity and CMV serostatus were compiled together with the repertoire data. The research as a whole found: Broadly in line with IMGT annotations, most TCR beta V segments showed up in productive rearrangements about 87% or about 30% of the time in an earlier analysis of approximately 600 of the donors. For the cohort, immune exposure information was limited to CMV serostatus. Some IMGT-functional V segments, including TRBV6-2 and TRBV6-3, could not be distinguished by the 87-base-pair reads and were therefore excluded. Three of the identified cytomegalovirus-associated TCR beta chains were confirmed in vitro to be specific for cytomegalovirus antigens. The earlier analysis of about 600 of the donors excluded roughly 16 rarely observed V segments, including chromosome 9 orphons, because counts were too low. A later genetic analysis associated a missense DCLRE1C variant with V-gene and J-gene trimming of TCR beta chains, and an independent cohort replicated the association. The presence/absence analyses assumed that sequencing depth was roughly uniform across donors, and that assumption may not be true. While some public TCRs were present in many individuals, most TCR sequences turned up only very rarely across donors. The cohort was sequenced for TCR beta chains only, and without alpha or paired-chain data the features that could be detected were limited. A total of 150 to 200 TCR beta chains were listed by the study as associated with cytomegalovirus. The classifier was reported to diagnose cytomegalovirus status with high specificity and sensitivity in both the original cohort and the validation cohort. The authors suggested that the approach could potentially be extended to other disease states and immunological phenotypes. Correlated functional status among segregating V segments might reflect linkage disequilibrium, but an unknown experimental factor could not be ruled out. A further reported finding was that TCR beta sequences accurately predicted the HLA-A and HLA-B alleles for most subjects in the first cohort. Strong co-occurrence of HLA alleles, especially DR and DQ, made assigning TCR associations to individual alleles difficult. Because some donors lacked HLA typing at each locus, the association tests relied only on the typed subset. In a later genetic analysis, fewer N-insertions in productive TCRs were reported among donors in an Asian-associated ancestry cluster than the roughly 640-donor mean. A later analysis associated about 16,000 TCR beta sequences with specific HLA alleles at a false discovery rate of 0.05. A group of highly shared sequence variants was considered likely to be a technical artifact of the sequencing pipeline. According to a later analysis, most CMV-associated TCR beta chains appeared to be HLA-restricted, and the HLA associations seemed to be driven largely by CMV exposure. A later analysis reported that several top co-occurrence clusters appeared linked to parvovirus B19, influenza, CMV and Epstein-Barr virus. In a later analysis, the rate of TCR association differed among HLA loci, with DRB1 alleles having the most associated TCRs and HLA-C alleles having the fewest. In a later analysis, HLA-associated TCR beta chains showed more clonal expansion and lower generation probabilities than non-associated chains that were equally common.

Trimming leaves V shorter by 3 bases and J shorter by 10 bases, with the junction holding 12 bases beyond the gene matches. The CDR3, cysteine through phenylalanine, is 17 amino acids long. Kept here is only the CDR3 DNA, which spans 51 bases and is read in frame from base 1. The germline V gene (reference sequence) provides CDR1 SEHNR and CDR2 FQNEAQ. The cohort was made up of about 610 healthy bone marrow donors. All cohort members were sampled while nominally healthy, although unrecorded immune exposures were likely present. The donor was CMV seronegative and was included in the group of about 350 seronegative cohort members. A peripheral blood sample was collected from each donor, and TCR beta sequencing was performed on peripheral blood mononuclear cells. Genomic DNA extraction from the blood cell samples was performed with the Qiagen DNeasy Blood Extraction Kit. To prepare the library, the immunoSEQ multiplex PCR assay was applied. For the multiplex PCR, a mixture combining 60 forward primers for TCR Vbeta segments and 13 reverse primers for TCR Jbeta segments was used. The CDR3 region of rearranged TCR beta genes was amplified from genomic DNA by a multiplex PCR assay. The Illumina HiSeq System was used to sequence the amplified TCR beta libraries as 87-base-pair reads. In the authors' own workflow: A later analysis counted approximately 74 million unique TCR beta chains across the 600 to 850 repertoires, and roughly 9.9 million of these chains were shared by at least two donors. Raw reads were error-corrected and collapsed into unique sequences by a nearest-neighbor algorithm in which closely related sequences were merged to remove PCR and sequencing errors. CDR3 sequences were aligned to IMGT reference sequences to assign V, D and J gene segments. For a sequence to be retained, at least a six-nucleotide match to both a V gene segment and a J gene segment was required. Rearrangements were called productive when the CDR3 lacked stop codons and stayed in frame with V and J; all others were non-productive. CDR3 was defined by IMGT convention, running from the second conserved V-encoded cysteine to the conserved J-encoded phenylalanine. In an earlier analysis of around 640 of the donors, sequences lacking an unambiguous match to a single V gene segment were excluded. An earlier analysis of roughly 590 of the donors called V segments functional above 56.7% productive rearrangements and segregating when the between-donor standard deviation exceeded 5%. A statistical classification framework was built for diagnosing cytomegalovirus status from the catalog of TCR beta chain sequences. In a later analysis, V and J genes were assigned by comparing TCR nucleotide sequences against IMGT/GENE-DB human TR gene sequences. The TCRdist pipeline was used in a later analysis to assign CDR3 sequences and most-parsimonious VDJ recombination scenarios. A later analysis defined each TCR beta chain by its CDR3 amino acid sequence plus V-gene family, and excluded reads lacking a unique V-gene family. As a way to deal with suspected cross-contamination and a sequencing artifact, a later analysis dropped 450 to 600 nucleotide sequences that were highly shared and had low generation probability. For each public chain, a later analysis derived a clonal expansion index from normalized ranks of inferred template counts within each repertoire. Generation probabilities in a later analysis came from a VDJ recombination model fitted to out-of-frame rearrangements, and those results were checked against IGoR. Hypergeometric tests were used in a later analysis to score TCR-TCR, TCR-HLA and TCR-CMV co-occurrence, with a repertoire-size bias correction applied to the TCR pairs. To estimate false discovery rates, a later analysis permuted the HLA or CMV assignments 20 times. In a later analysis, co-occurring TCRs were grouped using DBSCAN, with TCRdist sequence similarity added in when clustering inside HLA-allele-positive subsets. Co-occurrence clustering excluded repertoires with fewer than 30,000 or more than 120,000 public chains, plus five with anomalous nucleotide sharing. The immuneACCESS repertoire file appears here via TCRdb, limited to in-frame rearrangements. These files lack a portion of the clones; in checked studies, under half of the deficit traces to unresolved V genes, and the cause of the others is not known. That table furnishes V, J and clone size, whereas the DNA furnished D and trimming. The sample contains 120,000 or so clones, approximately 77% of them found a single time. About 1.8% of the sample is held by the ten biggest clonotypes.

A remark on this clone: Its antigen is not yet known. The record has no base qualities; no much larger clone is one base away.

The clonotype was recovered from a young man in good health and CMV-seronegative. Specimen: PBMCs. Recombination linked TRBV7-9 to TRBJ2-1, with 13 bases aligning to TRBD2. In nucleotide form, the sequence is TGTGCCAGCAGCTTTGGACTAGCGGGGGTCGCCCGGGGGGAGCAGTTCTTC. It translates to CASSFGLAGVARGEQFF. Reference TRBV7-9 and TRBJ2-1 proteins supply the regions before and after the CDR3; the full variable domain is: DTGVSQNPRHKITKRGQNVTFRCDPISEHNRLYWYRQTLGQGPEFLTYFQNEAQLEKSRLLSDRFSAERPKGSFSTLEIQRTEQGDSAMYLCASSFGLAGVARGEQFFGPGTRLTVL.